The text below deals with one T cell receptor beta chain. Trimming removed 6 bases at V and 4 bases at J, with 22 bases between. This CDR3 is 16 amino acids long. CDR1 is LNHDA, CDR2 SQIVND, per germline (reference sequence). The table came from immunoSEQ multiplex PCR; TCRdb's copy has only in-frame clones and leaves some out. The sample carries under 300,000 clones, approximately 91% recorded once. The data belong to a study of blood T cell repertoires in COVID-19. Study-level information: Donors in the United States, Italy and Spain gave samples during acute or convalescent COVID-19. From T cells, B-cell-depleted T cells, or PBMCs came the material, which was cDNA or gDNA.

Sequencing was done on a sample of PBMCs or T cells enriched from blood (not recorded which). This receptor was taken from a woman aged 40-49 years with acute COVID-19. The chain employs TRBV19 and TRBJ2-7; tentative D call: TRBD1 (5 bases). The CDR3 nucleotides are TGTGCCAGTAGCAAGGGGCTGTTAGTGGGGATTTACGAGCAGTACTTC. Amino acids: CASSKGLLVGIYEQYF.